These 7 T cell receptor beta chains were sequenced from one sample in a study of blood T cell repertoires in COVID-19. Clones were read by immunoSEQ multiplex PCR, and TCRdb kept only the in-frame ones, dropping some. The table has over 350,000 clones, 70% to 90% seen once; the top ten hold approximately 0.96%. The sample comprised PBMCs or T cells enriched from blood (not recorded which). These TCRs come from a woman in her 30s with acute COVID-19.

CDR3 nucleotides: TGTGCCTATACATCGCGGGGAAGCTCTGGAAACACCATATATTTT. Translating gives CAYTSRGSSGNTIYF. The chain is built from TRBV30 and TRBJ1-3; D unclear. This CDR3 is 15 amino acids long. The germline V gene encodes CDR1 GTSNPN and CDR2 SVGIG (reference sequence). V gave up 7 bases and J gave up 0 bases, with 16 bases separating them.

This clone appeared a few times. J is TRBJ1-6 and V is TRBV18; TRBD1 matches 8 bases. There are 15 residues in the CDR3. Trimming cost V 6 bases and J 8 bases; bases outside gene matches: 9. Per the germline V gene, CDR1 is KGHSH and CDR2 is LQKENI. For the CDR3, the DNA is TGTGCCAGCTCTCCCGGACAGGGATTCGATTCACCCCTCCACTTT. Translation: CASSPGQGFDSPLHF. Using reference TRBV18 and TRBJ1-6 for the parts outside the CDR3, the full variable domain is NAGVMQNPRHLVRRRGQEARLRCSPMKGHSHVYWYRQLPEEGLKFMVYLQKENIIDESGMPKERFSAEFPKEGPSILRIQQVVRGDSAAYFCASSPGQGFDSPLHFGNGTRLTVT.

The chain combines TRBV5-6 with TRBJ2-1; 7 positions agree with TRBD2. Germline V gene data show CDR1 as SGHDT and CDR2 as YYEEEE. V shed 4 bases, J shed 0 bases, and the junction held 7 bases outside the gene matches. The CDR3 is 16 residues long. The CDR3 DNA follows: TGTGCCAGCAGCCGTCCTAGCGGTACCTCCTACAATGAGCAGTTCTTC. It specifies CASSRPSGTSYNEQFF.

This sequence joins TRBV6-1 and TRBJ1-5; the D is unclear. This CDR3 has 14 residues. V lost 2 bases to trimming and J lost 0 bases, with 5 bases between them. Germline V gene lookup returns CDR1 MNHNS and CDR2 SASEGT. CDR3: CASSESGSNQPQHF. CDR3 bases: TGTGCCAGCAGTGAATCCGGTAGCAATCAGCCCCAGCATTTT.

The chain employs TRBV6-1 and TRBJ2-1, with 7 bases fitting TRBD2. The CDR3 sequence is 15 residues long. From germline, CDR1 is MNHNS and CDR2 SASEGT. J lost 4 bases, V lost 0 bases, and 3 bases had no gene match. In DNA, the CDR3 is TGTGCCAGCAGTGAAGCTGGGAGGGTTTACAATGAGCAGTTCTTC. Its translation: CASSEAGRVYNEQFF.

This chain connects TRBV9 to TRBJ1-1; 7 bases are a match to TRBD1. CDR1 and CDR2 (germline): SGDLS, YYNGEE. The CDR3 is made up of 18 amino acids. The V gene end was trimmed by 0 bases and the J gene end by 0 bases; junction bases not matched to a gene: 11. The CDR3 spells CASSVADRAPGVNTEAFF. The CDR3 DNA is TGTGCCAGCAGCGTAGCCGACAGGGCCCCAGGCGTGAACACTGAAGCTTTCTTT.

Here the CDR3 reads CAWSRDSNNQPQHF. The DNA for the CDR3 is TGTGCCTGGAGTCGCGACAGCAACAATCAGCCCCAGCATTTT. The chain employs TRBV30 and TRBJ1-5; D might be TRBD1 (5 bases). The CDR3 consists of 14 residues. The germline V gene encodes CDR1 GTSNPN and CDR2 SVGIG (reference sequence). The V end lost 2 bases, the J end lost 3 bases, and 11 bases lay between the germline ends.